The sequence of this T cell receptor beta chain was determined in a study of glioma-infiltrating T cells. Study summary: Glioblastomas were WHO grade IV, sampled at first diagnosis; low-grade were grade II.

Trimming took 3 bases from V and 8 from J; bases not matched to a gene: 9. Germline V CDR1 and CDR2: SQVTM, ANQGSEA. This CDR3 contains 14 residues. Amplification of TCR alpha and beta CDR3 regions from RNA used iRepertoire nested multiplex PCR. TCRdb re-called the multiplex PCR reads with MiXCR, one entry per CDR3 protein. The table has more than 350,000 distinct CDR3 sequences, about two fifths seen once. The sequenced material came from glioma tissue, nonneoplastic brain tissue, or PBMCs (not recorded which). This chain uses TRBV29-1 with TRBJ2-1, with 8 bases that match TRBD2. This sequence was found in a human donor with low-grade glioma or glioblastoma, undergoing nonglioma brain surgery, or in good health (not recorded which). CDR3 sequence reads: CSVDGAGAGDEQFF. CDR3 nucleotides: TGCAGCGTTGATGGAGCGGGAGCAGGGGATGAGCAGTTCTTC.